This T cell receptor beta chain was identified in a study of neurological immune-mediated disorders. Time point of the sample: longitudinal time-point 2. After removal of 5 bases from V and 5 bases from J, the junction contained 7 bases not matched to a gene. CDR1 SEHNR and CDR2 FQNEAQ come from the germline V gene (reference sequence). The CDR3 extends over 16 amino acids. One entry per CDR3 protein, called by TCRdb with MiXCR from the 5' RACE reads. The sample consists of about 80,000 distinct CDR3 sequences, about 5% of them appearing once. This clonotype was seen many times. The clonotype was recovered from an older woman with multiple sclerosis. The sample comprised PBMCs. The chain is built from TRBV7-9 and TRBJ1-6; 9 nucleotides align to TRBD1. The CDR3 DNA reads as TGTGCCAGCAGCGTGGCGGGACAGGGAGATAATTCACCCCTCCACTTT. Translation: CASSVAGQGDNSPLHF.